The 28 T cell receptor beta chains presented below share a single source sample, sequenced in a study of regulatory T cells in long-lasting Graves disease. The sample's time point: newly diagnosed GD, antithyroid drugs for less than 3 months. From PBMCs, RNA was extracted and then used to make the TCR library. For TCR beta, libraries came from iRepertoire HTBI primers and Arm-PCR of CDR3 regions. TCRdb recomputed calls from the multiplex PCR reads with MiXCR, one row per CDR3 protein. Seen here are 400,000 to 500,000 distinct CDR3 sequences, more than 13% observed once, and the top ten hold 16%. The sample was also linked to a second study, of T cells in Graves' hyperthyroidism and ophthalmopathy.

The material was peripheral blood mononuclear cells (PBMCs), obtained at new diagnosis, from a patient treated with antithyroid drugs. The source is a woman in her twenties or thirties with Graves disease.

About this clonotype: Just one base apart from a much larger clone, this may be a read error. The CDR3 carries no conserved terminal phenylalanine or tryptophan, so it likely arises from a read error. V is TRBV5-1 and J is TRBJ2-5, with no clear D. CDR1 is SGHRS and CDR2 is YFSETQ in the germline V gene. The CDR3 consists of 15 residues. Trimming shortened V by 1 base and J by 2 bases, and 12 bases separated the two germline ends. CDR3 region: CASSLIGHTQETQYL. The CDR3 DNA is TGCGCCAGCAGCTTGATCGGCCATACACAAGAGACCCAGTACCTC.

This clonotype was found many times. The rearrangement links TRBV28 to TRBJ1-2; 7 nucleotides agree with TRBD1. The germline V gene encodes CDR1 MDHEN and CDR2 SYDVKM. Losses at the gene ends were 3 bases for V and 3 bases for J; bases not matched to a gene: 4. The CDR3 has 14 residues. The CDR3 DNA reads as TGTGCCAGCAGTTTTTATACAGGGGACTATGGCTACACCTTC. Residues: CASSFYTGDYGYTF.

This clonotype was picked up many times. This chain connects TRBV20-1 to TRBJ2-5, with 8 bases aligning to TRBD1. Germline-derived CDR1 and CDR2 are DFQATT and SNEGSKA (reference sequence). This CDR3 is built from 12 residues. The CDR3 DNA sequence: TGCAGCGTTGGACAGGGAAGGGAGACCCAGTACTTC. Its translation is CSVGQGRETQYF.

The J gene is TRBJ2-5, the V gene TRBV5-5; the match to TRBD1 covers 9 bases. Trimming at V came to 3 bases and at J to 5 bases, leaving 8 bases not matched to a gene. Germline loops: CDR1 SGHKS, CDR2 YYEKEE (reference sequence). This CDR3 is 15 amino acids long. The CDR3 DNA sequence: TGTGCCAGCAGCTACTTATGGGGGACAGGGGAGACCCAGTACTTC. This codes for CASSYLWGTGETQYF.

In its sample, this clonotype was seen many times. V and J are TRBV20-1 and TRBJ1-5; D remains ambiguous. The V gene lost 3 bases and the J gene lost 0 bases, with 12 bases spanning the gap. The CDR3 spans 15 residues. Germline-derived CDR1 and CDR2 are DFQATT and SNEGSKA (reference sequence). The CDR3 DNA is TGCAGTGCTAGGTTTGGAGGCAATAGCAATCAGCCCCAGCATTTT. This encodes CSARFGGNSNQPQHF.

This clonotype was detected a few times. J is TRBJ2-7 and V is TRBV12-3 or TRBV12-4, with 12 bases aligning to TRBD2. Trimming at V came to 6 bases and at J to 3 bases, leaving 9 bases not matched to a gene. The CDR3 is 16 amino acids. CDR3 coding DNA: TGTGCCAGCAGGAGCGGACTAGCGGGACGACACTACGAGCAGTACTTC. Translated, it gives CASRSGLAGRHYEQYF.

This chain joins TRBV6-2 or TRBV6-3 and TRBJ2-7; no reliable D call. V was trimmed by 5 bases and J by 2 bases, leaving 16 bases between them. The CDR3 loop spans 15 amino acids. Germline V gene data show CDR1 as MNHEY and CDR2 as SVGEGT. The CDR3 bases are TGTGCCAGCAGTACTCCTTTCGGGCGTACCTACGAGCAGTACTTC. Its translation is CASSTPFGRTYEQYF.

In this sample, this clonotype turned up a few times. The chain combines TRBV27 with TRBJ1-1; a weak D match, TRBD1 (6 bases). CDR3 length equals 14 residues. Germline CDR1 reads MNHEY; CDR2 reads SMNVEV (reference sequence). V shed 8 bases and J shed 6 bases, with 19 bases lying between them. The CDR3 spells CASGPVGGAAEAFF. The CDR3, as DNA: TGTGCCAGCGGACCGGTAGGGGGGGCCGCTGAAGCTTTCTTT.

In this sample, this clonotype turned up a few times. The chain combines TRBV10-3 with TRBJ2-2; TRBD2 matches 8 bases. This CDR3 spans 17 amino acids. Losses at the gene ends were 7 bases for V and 3 bases for J; bases not matched to a gene: 13. Germline V gene data show CDR1 as ENHRY and CDR2 as SYGVKD. CDR3 in amino acids: CAIKKGGIAGHTGELFF. CDR3 sequence (DNA): TGTGCCATCAAAAAAGGGGGTATAGCGGGGCACACCGGGGAGCTGTTTTTT.

The count of this clonotype is one. The chain has TRBV7-9 and TRBJ2-3, with 9 bases aligning to TRBD1. The CDR3 spans 15 residues. Germline V lookup: CDR1 SEHNR, CDR2 FQNEAQ (reference sequence). The trim removed 6 bases at V and 3 bases at J, leaving 7 bases unmatched. The CDR3: CASSSLGQGTDTQYF. CDR3 nucleotide sequence: TGTGCCAGCAGTTCTCTCGGACAGGGGACAGATACGCAGTATTTT.

The CDR3 loop is CATSDSVERELFF. DNA for the CDR3: TGTGCCACCAGTGATTCTGTGGAGAGGGAGCTGTTTTTT. The chain links TRBV24-1 to TRBJ2-2; D is unresolved. The CDR3 consists of 13 residues. Deletions cut 2 bases from V and 9 bases from J, with 9 bases between. Per germline, CDR1 KGHDR and CDR2 SFDVKD.

The table lists this clonotype with many counts. The rearrangement uses TRBV7-9 and TRBJ2-2; 7 nucleotides line up with TRBD1. After removal of 5 bases from V and 3 bases from J, the junction contained 9 bases not matched to a gene. The length of the CDR3 is 16 residues. Germline CDR1 reads SEHNR; CDR2 reads FQNEAQ (reference sequence). CDR3 protein: CASSPRAGGDTGELFF. The DNA of the CDR3 is TGTGCCAGCAGCCCGCGGGCAGGGGGTGACACCGGGGAGCTGTTTTTT.

The chain joins TRBV5-1 to TRBJ2-2, with a weak D call TRBD1 (5 bases). The germline CDR1 and CDR2 sequences are SGHRS and YFSETQ. Trimming removed 4 bases at V and 4 bases at J, with 11 bases between. CDR3 length equals 14 residues. The CDR3, as DNA: TGCGCCAGCAGCCTTAGACAGATCACCGGGGAGCTGTTTTTT. Translating it yields CASSLRQITGELFF.

This clonotype was observed many times. The chain has TRBV6-5 and TRBJ1-2; a weak D match, TRBD1 (5 bases). The CDR3 runs to 18 residues. Trimming cost V 3 bases and J 4 bases, with 24 bases left between them. Germline CDR1 reads MNHEY; CDR2 reads SVGAGI. CDR3 in DNA: TGTGCCAGCAGTTATAAGTCTCATGGGACTGCGAACTTCTATGGCTACACCTTC. Its protein is CASSYKSHGTANFYGYTF.

This clonotype has a count of ten or more. The rearrangement links TRBV7-9 to TRBJ2-7, with unresolved D. This CDR3 has 15 residues. Germline lookup yields CDR1 SEHNR and CDR2 FQNEAQ (reference sequence). V lost 5 bases, J lost 3 bases, and 17 bases lay in between. DNA of the CDR3: TGTGCCAGCAGCACCCCTGTGGGGAACGACTACGAGCAGTACTTC. Translation: CASSTPVGNDYEQYF.

Remarks on this clonotype: The CDR3 carries no conserved terminal phenylalanine or tryptophan, so it likely arises from a read error. This rearrangement joins TRBV27 to TRBJ2-7; TRBD2 agrees at 7 bases. The CDR3 is made up of 13 amino acids. J lost 2 bases, V lost 5 bases, and 3 bases had no gene match. The germline CDR1 and CDR2 sequences are MNHEY and SMNVEV (reference sequence). In DNA, the CDR3 is TGTGCCAGCAGTGGGGACTACCCCTACGAGCAGTACTAC. Its translation is CASSGDYPYEQYY.

This sequence joins TRBV6-1 and TRBJ2-5; 7 positions match TRBD1. This CDR3 spans 12 amino acids. Per germline, CDR1 MNHNS and CDR2 SASEGT. With V trimmed by 7 bases and J by 7 bases, 6 bases remained unmatched. The CDR3: CASMTGFSTQYF. The DNA of the CDR3 is TGTGCCAGCATGACAGGGTTTTCGACCCAGTACTTC.

The V call is TRBV5-5, the J call TRBJ1-2; 8 bases agree with TRBD1. Germline V gives CDR1 SGHKS, CDR2 YYEKEE (reference sequence). The CDR3 sequence is 14 residues long. The ends lost 5 bases at V and 5 bases at J; junction bases unmatched: 8. CDR3 nucleotides: TGTGCCAGCAGGAGACCGGGACAGGCGTATGGCTACACCTTC. Translated, it gives CASRRPGQAYGYTF. Looking up the rest from reference TRBV5-5 and TRBJ1-2 gives the full variable domain: DAGVTQSPTHLIKTRGQQVTLRCSPISGHKSVSWYQQVLGQGPQFIFQYYEKEERGRGNFPDRFSARQFPNYSSELNVNALLLGDSALYLCASRRPGQAYGYTFGSGTRLTVV.

V and J are TRBV30 and TRBJ1-1; the D gene is possibly TRBD1 (5 bases). There are 13 residues in the CDR3. Germline V gives CDR1 GTSNPN, CDR2 SVGIG (reference sequence). Between the trimmed V and J ends, which lost 3 bases and 11 bases, there was a span of 19 bases. Here the CDR3 DNA reads TGTGCCTGGAGAGATGGCGACCTTGGGACCGCTTTCTTT. Protein sequence: CAWRDGDLGTAFF.

This chain connects TRBV9 to TRBJ1-2; possible D gene TRBD1, 6 bases. Trimming pared 0 bases from V and 6 bases from J, leaving 15 bases between. This CDR3 is built from 15 residues. Germline values: CDR1 SGDLS, CDR2 YYNGEE. The CDR3 loop reads CASSVGDGGGNGYTF. CDR3 nucleotides: TGTGCCAGCAGCGTAGGGGACGGGGGCGGGAATGGCTACACCTTC.

The V call is TRBV6-5, the J call TRBJ2-3; D unresolved. Germline CDR1 MNHEY, CDR2 SVGAGI. The CDR3 extends over 12 amino acids. The ends were cut back, 4 bases at V and 5 bases at J, with 7 bases in the middle. The CDR3 sequence: CASSSARDTQYF. CDR3 nucleotides: TGTGCCAGCAGTTCTGCCCGAGATACGCAGTATTTT.

In this sample, this clonotype turned up many times. This sequence joins TRBV24-1 and TRBJ1-1, with 8 bases that match TRBD1. Germline V gene lookup returns CDR1 KGHDR and CDR2 SFDVKD. CDR3 length: 14 residues. Trimming removed 3 bases from V and 1 base from J; junction bases left unmatched: 0. The CDR3 nucleotides read TGTGCCACCAGTGATGGGACAGGGAACACTGAAGCTTTCTTT. This codes for CATSDGTGNTEAFF.

This clonotype came up many times. V is TRBV29-1 and J is TRBJ2-3; 8 bases align to TRBD1. CDR3 length: 14 amino acids. Unmatched junction bases numbered 3, after V lost 3 bases and J lost 1 base. CDR1 and CDR2 from the germline V gene are SQVTM and ANQGSEA. The CDR3 DNA follows: TGCAGCGTTGAGACAGGGGAGGGCACAGATACGCAGTATTTT. Protein product: CSVETGEGTDTQYF.

The chain uses TRBV6-2 or TRBV6-3 and TRBJ2-1; 10 positions match TRBD2. CDR3 length: 18 amino acids. J lost 2 bases, V lost 6 bases, and 13 bases had no gene match. In germline, CDR1 is MNHEY, CDR2 SVGEGT. As DNA, the CDR3 is TGTGCCAGCAGGGACAAGCGGGAGGGACCCACCGCCTACAATGAGCAGTTCTTC. Protein: CASRDKREGPTAYNEQFF.

This clonotype was observed a handful of times. V gene TRBV6-5 combines with J gene TRBJ2-7; 9 positions match TRBD2. Germline V gene data show CDR1 as MNHEY and CDR2 as SVGAGI. V lost 2 bases and J lost 6; bases outside the gene matches: 23. The CDR3 totals 20 residues. The CDR3 is CASSYGVLSGRLIPVGEQYF. CDR3 in DNA: TGTGCCAGCAGTTACGGAGTTCTTAGCGGGAGATTGATTCCAGTTGGCGAGCAGTACTTC.

This clonotype was recorded many times. This chain connects TRBV5-1 to TRBJ2-1, with 7 nucleotides matching TRBD1. The CDR3 spans 14 residues. V dropped 4 bases and J dropped 9; count of bases not matched to a gene: 10. Germline CDR1 and CDR2: SGHRS and YFSETQ. The CDR3 protein is CASSLDVQGPEQFF. CDR3 nucleotide sequence: TGCGCCAGCAGCCTCGACGTACAGGGGCCTGAGCAGTTCTTC.

This clonotype has at least ten counts. The rearrangement links TRBV20-1 to TRBJ2-2, with D possibly matching TRBD2 (5 bases). Germline V gene lookup returns CDR1 DFQATT and CDR2 SNEGSKA (reference sequence). The length of the CDR3 is 18 residues. Trimming removed 1 base from V and 0 bases from J, with 18 bases in between. The CDR3 sequence: CSARVAGQIPTNTGELFF. The CDR3 coding sequence is TGCAGTGCTAGAGTCGCGGGTCAAATCCCCACGAACACCGGGGAGCTGTTTTTT.

This clonotype was detected many times. The chain is built from TRBV3-1 and TRBJ1-6; D not resolved. V was cut by 5 bases and J by 7 bases, with 15 bases left in between. CDR1 and CDR2 (germline): LGHDT, YNNKEL (reference sequence). The CDR3 has 15 residues. In nucleotides, the CDR3 is TGTGCCAGCAGCAGGATGGGGTTGAGAAATTCACCCCTCCACTTT. Residues: CASSRMGLRNSPLHF.